Following are 28 T cell receptor beta chains from one sample sequenced in a study of regulatory T cells in long-lasting Graves disease. Time point indicated: newly diagnosed GD, antithyroid drugs for less than 3 months. The TCR library was prepared using RNA isolated from PBMCs. Arm-PCR of CDR3 regions and iRepertoire HTBI primers were used to build TCR beta libraries. Each CDR3 protein is one row after TCRdb ran MiXCR on the multiplex PCR reads. Of hundreds of thousands of distinct CDR3 sequences in the sample, about 13% were seen once. These same data were also listed under a study on T cells in Graves' hyperthyroidism and ophthalmopathy.

The sample consisted of peripheral blood mononuclear cells (PBMCs), taken at new diagnosis, from a patient treated with antithyroid drugs. These TCRs come from a man aged 30 to 39 with Graves disease.

This clonotype was seen ten or more times. V and J are TRBV28 and TRBJ2-3, with a weak D call TRBD1 (6 bases). This CDR3 is 11 amino acids long. Per germline, CDR1 MDHEN and CDR2 SYDVKM. Trimming took 6 bases from V and 11 from J, leaving 12 bases between them. In DNA form, the CDR3 reads TGTGCCAGCAGAGGGGGAATCGAGCAGTATTTT. Translated, it gives CASRGGIEQYF.

With respect to this clonotype: This may be a read error: a much more frequent sequence differs by one nucleotide. The V call is TRBV20-1, the J call TRBJ1-4; TRBD1 might be the D (5 bases). This CDR3 comprises 12 residues. CDR1 DFQATT and CDR2 SNEGSKA come from the germline V gene (reference sequence). The germline V and J ends were trimmed by 4 bases and 6 bases, with 9 bases remaining between them. In DNA form, the CDR3 reads TGCAGTGCTAAGGGGAAATATGAAAAACTGTTTTTT. Translated, it gives CSAKGKYEKLFF.

This clonotype has at least ten counts. J is TRBJ2-7 and V is TRBV10-2; D may be TRBD2 (6 bases). With 4 bases removed from V and 5 bases from J, the gap between germline ends came to 9 bases. Germline CDR1 is WSHSY and CDR2 is SAAADI. This CDR3 region has 12 residues. CDR3 DNA: TGCGCCAGCAGTGGGAGGGGAAACGAGCAGTACTTC. This gives the protein CASSGRGNEQYF.

This clonotype was seen only a few times. The chain recombines TRBV12-3 or TRBV12-4 with TRBJ2-6; D ambiguous. The CDR3 is 13 amino acids. The V gene lost 9 bases and the J gene lost 0 bases, with 6 bases spanning the gap. The CDR3 DNA sequence: TGTGCCAGTTTTCACTCTGGGGCCAACGTCCTGACTTTC. Its protein is CASFHSGANVLTF.

This clonotype was detected only a few times. V is TRBV30 and J is TRBJ1-3; TRBD1 is a possible D gene (5 bases). The ends were cut back, 3 bases at V and 0 bases at J, with 12 bases in the middle. The CDR3 length is 15 residues. Per the germline V gene, CDR1 is GTSNPN and CDR2 is SVGIG (reference sequence). The CDR3 DNA reads as TGTGCCTGGAGATTCAGGGATCCCTCTGGAAACACCATATATTTT. This encodes CAWRFRDPSGNTIYF.

This clonotype was observed a handful of times. The J gene is TRBJ2-1, the V gene TRBV3-1; 9 positions agree with TRBD2. CDR3 length equals 16 residues. Trimming took 0 bases from V and 7 from J; bases not matched to a gene: 7. Germline V gene sequence: CDR1 LGHDT, CDR2 YNNKEL (reference sequence). CDR3 sequence reads: CASSQDLAGVWNEQFF. The CDR3 DNA is TGTGCCAGCAGCCAAGATTTAGCGGGAGTATGGAATGAGCAGTTCTTC.

The sample holds a few counts of this clonotype. This rearrangement joins TRBV27 to TRBJ1-2; 7 bases fit TRBD1. Germline CDR1 reads MNHEY; CDR2 reads SMNVEV (reference sequence). V lost 4 bases and J lost 4; bases outside the gene matches: 6. This CDR3 is built from 14 residues. CDR3 DNA: TGTGCCAGCAGTTCCCAGACAGGGCGCTATGGCTACACCTTC. Amino acid sequence: CASSSQTGRYGYTF.

This clonotype was seen only a few times. The rearrangement joins TRBV11-3 to TRBJ2-5; perhaps TRBD2 as D (5 bases). Germline CDR1 is SGHNT and CDR2 is YENEEA. The CDR3 contains 14 residues. Trimming took 0 bases from V and 8 from J, leaving 13 bases between them. CDR3 amino acids: CASSLDIGRTTQYF. CDR3 nucleotide sequence: TGTGCCAGCAGCTTAGATATCGGCAGGACTACCCAGTACTTC.

This clonotype was seen many times. V and J are TRBV28 and TRBJ2-7, with a weak D call TRBD2 (5 bases). The CDR3 spans 14 residues. The germline CDR1 and CDR2 sequences are MDHEN and SYDVKM. Trimming took off 5 bases at V and 7 bases at J, with 18 bases between the two ends. As DNA, the CDR3 is TGTGCCAGCAGTGTAGTGACGGGATCCTCGGAGCAGTACTTC. It is translated as CASSVVTGSSEQYF.

The chain recombines TRBV20-1 with TRBJ2-7; 9 nucleotides match TRBD2. The CDR3 runs to 14 residues. Per the germline V gene, CDR1 is DFQATT and CDR2 is SNEGSKA (reference sequence). The J segment lost 3 bases and the V segment lost 1 base, leaving 4 bases of the junction unmatched. The CDR3 DNA reads TGCAGTGCTAGAGTAGCGGGAGCTCTCTACGAGCAGTACTTC. Translation: CSARVAGALYEQYF.

This clonotype has a handful of counts. The gene calls are TRBV5-1 and TRBJ2-3; the match to TRBD2 covers 10 bases. The germline V gene encodes CDR1 SGHRS and CDR2 YFSETQ. Unmatched junction bases numbered 4, after V lost 4 bases and J lost 5 bases. This CDR3 comprises 14 residues. The CDR3 region has the DNA TGCGCCAGCAGCATAGCGGGAGGTAAAGATACGCAGTATTTT. As protein: CASSIAGGKDTQYF.

In this sample, this clonotype turned up many times. This sequence joins TRBV7-2 and TRBJ2-1; 8 positions agree with TRBD2. The CDR3 runs to 14 residues. V lost 7 bases and J lost 9; bases outside the gene matches: 11. Germline CDR1 and CDR2: SGHTA and FQGNSA. CDR3 in DNA: TGTGCCAGCAAGGTAGAGCGGGAGCGTTTTGAGCAGTTCTTC. This encodes CASKVERERFEQFF.

Comment on this clonotype: An end of the junction differs from the germline gene, which may be a read error. The chain couples TRBV3-1 to TRBJ2-7; a possible D gene is TRBD2 (5 bases). The length of the CDR3 is 12 residues. Germline CDR1 reads LGHDT; CDR2 reads YNNKEL (reference sequence). CDR3 coding DNA: TGTGCCAGCAGCCACGGCGGGTACGAGCAGTGCTTC. It translates to CASSHGGYEQCF.

This clonotype occurred many times. This rearrangement joins TRBV12-3 or TRBV12-4 to TRBJ2-3; TRBD2 is a possible D gene (5 bases). The CDR3 spans 14 residues. Trimming took 4 bases from V and 6 from J, leaving 14 bases between them. The CDR3 nucleotides are TGTGCCAGCAGTTCCGGACTCTCCGGGGATACGCAGTATTTT. This codes for CASSSGLSGDTQYF.

In its sample, this clonotype was seen many times. The chain recombines TRBV29-1 with TRBJ2-5; TRBD1 or TRBD2 may be the D gene (5 bases each). V was clipped by 4 bases and J by 3 bases, with 15 bases between them. CDR1 SQVTM and CDR2 ANQGSEA come from the germline V gene. The CDR3 spans 14 residues. The CDR3: CSVGSYGAEETQYF. The CDR3 coding sequence is TGCAGCGTTGGGTCCTACGGGGCGGAAGAGACCCAGTACTTC.

Only a few counts were recorded for this clonotype. This sequence may be a read error, since a much larger clone differs from it by one base. J is TRBJ1-6 and V is TRBV12-3 or TRBV12-4; tentatively, D is TRBD1 (5 bases). This CDR3 comprises 14 residues. CDR3 residues: CASSLGQTNPPLHF. In DNA form, the CDR3 reads TGTGCCAGCAGTTTGGGGCAGACTAATCCACCCCTCCACTTT.

This clonotype was counted at least ten times. The chain joins TRBV6-1 to TRBJ1-2; the D is unclear. V lost 6 bases and J lost 2, with 10 bases in between. The CDR3 has 13 residues. Germline assignment: CDR1 MNHNS and CDR2 SASEGT. The CDR3 bases are TGTGCCAGCAGCCAGCACTTCAACTATGGCTACACCTTC. Translating gives CASSQHFNYGYTF.

Ten or more counts support this clonotype. The chain carries TRBV20-1 and TRBJ2-7; the match to TRBD2 covers 7 bases. CDR3 length: 14 amino acids. CDR1 DFQATT and CDR2 SNEGSKA come from the germline V gene (reference sequence). With V trimmed by 3 bases and J by 3 bases, 8 bases remained unmatched. The CDR3 sequence: CSASSGGRFYEQYF. CDR3 DNA sequence: TGCAGTGCTAGTTCGGGCGGGAGATTCTACGAGCAGTACTTC.

This clonotype was counted between two and nine times. The chain employs TRBV29-1 and TRBJ1-1; D is uncertain. V was clipped by 3 bases and J by 4 bases, with 6 bases between them. This CDR3 has 11 residues. Germline CDR1 SQVTM, CDR2 ANQGSEA. As DNA, the CDR3 is TGCAGCGTTGATCGTGGCACTGAAGCTTTCTTT. This sequence encodes CSVDRGTEAFF.

There are many counts of this clonotype. A far larger clone is one base from this, pointing to a likely read error. The gene calls are TRBV6-2 or TRBV6-3 and TRBJ2-1; 7 bases align to TRBD1. This CDR3 has 14 residues. From germline, CDR1 is MNHEY and CDR2 SVGEGT. V was pared by 6 bases and J by 10 bases, with 12 bases of the junction left unmatched. CDR3 bases: TGTGCCAGCAGACCGGACGAGGGGGCCTACGAGCAGTTCTTC. Protein sequence: CASRPDEGAYEQFF.

This clonotype was observed many times. This chain connects TRBV28 to TRBJ1-1, with TRBD1 matching 7 bases. This CDR3 has 18 amino acids. The germline V gene encodes CDR1 MDHEN and CDR2 SYDVKM. With V trimmed by 5 bases and J by 0 bases, 15 bases remained unmatched. CDR3 loop: CASSPRGLPRGVNTEAFF. In DNA, the CDR3 is TGTGCCAGCAGTCCCCGGGGACTTCCCAGGGGGGTGAACACTGAAGCTTTCTTT.

This clonotype was counted ten times or more. The chain carries TRBV12-3 or TRBV12-4 and TRBJ2-1; TRBD2 might be the D (6 bases). V lost 7 bases to trimming and J lost 9 bases, with 25 bases between them. This CDR3 has 16 residues. The DNA of the CDR3 is TGTGCCAGCACCTCGGCGTGGGGGGAGGTGGGAGCTGAGCAGTTCTTC. Its protein is CASTSAWGEVGAEQFF.

There are many counts of this clonotype. The V call is TRBV7-2, the J call TRBJ2-4, with TRBD2 identical over 12 bases. CDR3 length: 21 amino acids. Trimming took 6 bases from V and 1 from J; bases not matched to a gene: 19. Germline V gene lookup returns CDR1 SGHTA and CDR2 FQGNSA. In nucleotides, the CDR3 is TGTGCCAGCAGTTTACCGCCTTCGGCTAGCGGGAGGGCCGACGCCAAAAACATTCAGTACTTC. It encodes CASSLPPSASGRADAKNIQYF.

Points on this clonotype: A single base is all that separates this from a far larger clone, so a read error is likely. V and J are TRBV28 and TRBJ2-1; a possible D gene is TRBD1 (7 bases). The CDR3 extends over 17 amino acids. The V gene lost 8 bases and the J gene lost 10 bases, with 30 bases spanning the gap. Looked up from germline, CDR1 is MDHEN and CDR2 is SYDVKM. CDR3 loop: CASSALAQGGRSYEQFF. CDR3 sequence (DNA): TGTGCCAGCTCAGCGCTCGCCCAGGGGGGTAGGTCCTACGAGCAGTTCTTC.

The chain uses TRBV25-1 and TRBJ2-1, with D perhaps TRBD2 (5 bases). Per the germline V gene, CDR1 is MGHDK and CDR2 is SYGVNS. The ends were cut back, 6 bases at V and 10 bases at J, with 16 bases in the middle. The CDR3 runs to 13 residues. CDR3 sequence (DNA): TGTGCCAGCAGGTTCCGTATGGCGGGCGAGCAGTTCTTC. Its protein is CASRFRMAGEQFF.

This clonotype was seen a handful of times. Since the CDR3 does not end with the conserved phenylalanine or tryptophan, this likely comes from a read error. The chain combines TRBV11-2 with TRBJ2-3, with a possible D match to TRBD1 (6 bases). CDR1 is SGHAT and CDR2 is FQNNGV in the germline V gene. This CDR3 is built from 11 residues. The CDR3: CASSPQGPQYL. CDR3 nucleotide sequence: TGCGCCAGCAGCCCACAGGGTCCTCAGTATCTT.

This clonotype was counted only a few times. The chain has TRBV19 and TRBJ2-1, with 12 bases aligning to TRBD2. V dropped 6 bases and J dropped 4; count of bases not matched to a gene: 13. This CDR3 has 18 amino acids. Germline CDR1 and CDR2: LNHDA and SQIVND (reference sequence). CDR3 region: CASRPGLAGSWAYNEQFF. DNA of the CDR3: TGTGCCAGTAGGCCGGGACTAGCGGGCTCGTGGGCTTACAATGAGCAGTTCTTC.

Many counts were recorded for this clonotype. CDR3 nucleotides: TGCAGTGCTAATGGCGGGCCAGCCTCCTACGAGCAGTACTTC. Translated, it gives CSANGGPASYEQYF. The gene calls are TRBV20-1 and TRBJ2-7; tentatively, D is TRBD2 (5 bases). The V end lost 4 bases, the J end lost 0 bases, and 13 bases lay between the germline ends. This CDR3 is 14 amino acids long. The germline V gene encodes CDR1 DFQATT and CDR2 SNEGSKA (reference sequence).